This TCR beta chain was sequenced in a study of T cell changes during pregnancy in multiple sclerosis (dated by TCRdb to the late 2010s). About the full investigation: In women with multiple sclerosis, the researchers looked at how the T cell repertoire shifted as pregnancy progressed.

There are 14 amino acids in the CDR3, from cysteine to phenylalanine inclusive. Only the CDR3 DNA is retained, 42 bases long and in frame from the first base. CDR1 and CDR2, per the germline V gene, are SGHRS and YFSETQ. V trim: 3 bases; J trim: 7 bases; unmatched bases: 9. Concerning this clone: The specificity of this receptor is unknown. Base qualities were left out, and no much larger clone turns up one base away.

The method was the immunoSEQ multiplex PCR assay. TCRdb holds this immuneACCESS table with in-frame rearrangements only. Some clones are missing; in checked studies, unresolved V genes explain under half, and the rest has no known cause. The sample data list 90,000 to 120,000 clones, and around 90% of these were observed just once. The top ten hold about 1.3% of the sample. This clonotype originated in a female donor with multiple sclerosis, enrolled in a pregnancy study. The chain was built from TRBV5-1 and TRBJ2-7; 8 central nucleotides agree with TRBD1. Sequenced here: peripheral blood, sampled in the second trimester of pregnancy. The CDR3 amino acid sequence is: CASSSPGQVGEQYF. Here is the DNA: TGCGCCAGCAGCTCCCCGGGACAGGTGGGAGAGCAGTACTTC. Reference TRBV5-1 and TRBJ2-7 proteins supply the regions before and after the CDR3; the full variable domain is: KAGVTQTPRYLIKTRGQQVTLSCSPISGHRSVSWYQQTPGQGLQFLFEYFSETQRNKGNFPGRFSGRQFSNSRSEMNVSTLELGDSALYLCASSSPGQVGEQYFGPGTRLTVT.